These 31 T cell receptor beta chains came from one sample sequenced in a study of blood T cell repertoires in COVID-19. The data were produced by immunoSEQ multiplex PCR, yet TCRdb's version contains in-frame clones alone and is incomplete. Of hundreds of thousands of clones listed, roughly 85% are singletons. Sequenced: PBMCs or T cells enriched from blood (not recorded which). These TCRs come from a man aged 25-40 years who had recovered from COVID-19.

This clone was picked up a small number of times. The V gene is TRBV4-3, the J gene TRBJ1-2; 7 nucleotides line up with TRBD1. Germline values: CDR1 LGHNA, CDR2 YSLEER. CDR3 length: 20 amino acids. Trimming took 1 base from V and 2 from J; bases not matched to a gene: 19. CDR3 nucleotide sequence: TGCGCCAGCAGCCAAGTAGGGGGCGTGCAGGGGCCGTACGGGAACTATGGCTACACCTTC. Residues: CASSQVGGVQGPYGNYGYTF.

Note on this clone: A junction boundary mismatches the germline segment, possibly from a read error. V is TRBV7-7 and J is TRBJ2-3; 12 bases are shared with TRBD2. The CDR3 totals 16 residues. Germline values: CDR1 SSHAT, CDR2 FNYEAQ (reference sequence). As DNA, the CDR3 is TGTGCTAGCAGCCCCCTAGCGGGGGGGAGCACAGATACGCAGTATTTT. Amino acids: CASSPLAGGSTDTQYF.

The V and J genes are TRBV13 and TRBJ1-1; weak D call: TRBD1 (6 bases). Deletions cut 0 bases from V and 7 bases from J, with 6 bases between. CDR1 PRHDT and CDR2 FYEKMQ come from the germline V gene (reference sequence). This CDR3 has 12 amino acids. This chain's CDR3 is CASSLGDSEAFF. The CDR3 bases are TGTGCCAGCAGCTTAGGGGACAGTGAAGCTTTCTTT.

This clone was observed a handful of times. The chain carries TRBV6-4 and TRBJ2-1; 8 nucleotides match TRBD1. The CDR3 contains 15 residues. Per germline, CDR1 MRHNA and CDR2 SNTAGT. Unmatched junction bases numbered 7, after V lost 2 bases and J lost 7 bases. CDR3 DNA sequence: TGTGCCAGCAGTGACCGGCCAGGGGGCACGAATGAGCAGTTCTTC. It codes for CASSDRPGGTNEQFF.

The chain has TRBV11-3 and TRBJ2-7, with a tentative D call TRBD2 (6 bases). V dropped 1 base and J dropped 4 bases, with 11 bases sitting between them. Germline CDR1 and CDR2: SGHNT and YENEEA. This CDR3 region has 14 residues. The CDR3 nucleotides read TGTGCCAGCAGCTTAGGGGGGACTCAGTACGAGCAGTACTTC. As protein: CASSLGGTQYEQYF.

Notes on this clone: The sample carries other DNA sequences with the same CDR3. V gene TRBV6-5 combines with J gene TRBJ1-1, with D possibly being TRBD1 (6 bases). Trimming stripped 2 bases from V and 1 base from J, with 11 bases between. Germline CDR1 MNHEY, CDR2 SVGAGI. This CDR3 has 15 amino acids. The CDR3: CASSYDRGSNTEAFF. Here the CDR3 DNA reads TGTGCCAGCAGTTACGATAGGGGGTCGAACACTGAAGCTTTCTTT.

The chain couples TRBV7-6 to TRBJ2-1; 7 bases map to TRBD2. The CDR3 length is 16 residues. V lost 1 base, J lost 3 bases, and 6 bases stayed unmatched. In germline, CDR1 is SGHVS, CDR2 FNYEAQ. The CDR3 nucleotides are TGTGCCAGCAGCTTAGAGAGCGGGGAATTCTACAATGAGCAGTTCTTC. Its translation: CASSLESGEFYNEQFF.

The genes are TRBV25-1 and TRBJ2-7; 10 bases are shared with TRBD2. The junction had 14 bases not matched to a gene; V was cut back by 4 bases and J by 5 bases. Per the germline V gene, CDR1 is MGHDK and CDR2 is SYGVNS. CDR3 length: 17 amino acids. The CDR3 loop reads CASSGLLGSGGSDEQYF. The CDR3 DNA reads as TGTGCCAGCAGTGGGCTCTTGGGTAGCGGGGGGTCCGACGAGCAGTACTTC.

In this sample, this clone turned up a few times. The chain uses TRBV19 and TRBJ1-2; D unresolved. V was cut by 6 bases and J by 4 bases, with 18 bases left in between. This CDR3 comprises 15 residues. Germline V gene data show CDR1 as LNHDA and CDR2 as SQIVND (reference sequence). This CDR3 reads CASRTGEESVYGYTF. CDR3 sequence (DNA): TGTGCCAGTAGGACTGGAGAGGAATCCGTCTATGGCTACACCTTC. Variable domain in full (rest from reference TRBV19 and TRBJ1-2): DGGITQSPKYLFRKEGQNVTLSCEQNLNHDAMYWYRQDPGQGLRLIYYSQIVNDFQKGDIAEGYSVSREKKESFPLTVTSAQKNPTAFYLCASRTGEESVYGYTFGSGTRLTVV.

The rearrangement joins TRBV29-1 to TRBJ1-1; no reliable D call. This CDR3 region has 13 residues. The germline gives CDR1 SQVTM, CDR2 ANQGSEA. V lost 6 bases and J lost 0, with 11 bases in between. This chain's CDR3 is CSVLRLMNTEAFF. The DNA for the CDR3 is TGCAGCGTCCTCAGGCTAATGAACACTGAAGCTTTCTTT.

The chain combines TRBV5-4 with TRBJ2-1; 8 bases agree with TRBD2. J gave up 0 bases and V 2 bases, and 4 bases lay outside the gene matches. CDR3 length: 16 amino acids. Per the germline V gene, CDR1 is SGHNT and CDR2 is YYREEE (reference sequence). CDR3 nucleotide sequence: TGTGCCAGCAGCTTCCTCCGGGGGGGCTCCTACAATGAGCAGTTCTTC. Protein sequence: CASSFLRGGSYNEQFF. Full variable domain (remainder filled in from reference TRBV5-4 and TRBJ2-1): ETGVTQSPTHLIKTRGQQVTLRCSSQSGHNTVSWYQQALGQGPQFIFQYYREEENGRGNFPPRFSGLQFPNYSSELNVNALELDDSALYLCASSFLRGGSYNEQFFGPGTRLTVL.

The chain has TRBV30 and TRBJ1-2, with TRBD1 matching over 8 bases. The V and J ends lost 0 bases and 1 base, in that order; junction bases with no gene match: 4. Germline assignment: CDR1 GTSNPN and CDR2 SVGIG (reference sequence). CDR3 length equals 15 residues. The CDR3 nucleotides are TGTGCCTGGAGTGTAATGACAGGGGATAACTATGGCTACACCTTC. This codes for CAWSVMTGDNYGYTF.

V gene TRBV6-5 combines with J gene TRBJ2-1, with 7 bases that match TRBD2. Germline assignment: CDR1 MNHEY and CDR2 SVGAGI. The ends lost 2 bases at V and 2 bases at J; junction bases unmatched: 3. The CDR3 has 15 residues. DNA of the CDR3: TGTGCCAGCAGTTACGGGGCGGGGGCCTACAATGAGCAGTTCTTC. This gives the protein CASSYGAGAYNEQFF.

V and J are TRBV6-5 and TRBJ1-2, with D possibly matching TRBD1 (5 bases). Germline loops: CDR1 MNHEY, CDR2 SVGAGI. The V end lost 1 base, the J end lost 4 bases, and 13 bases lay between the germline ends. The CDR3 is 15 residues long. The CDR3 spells CASSYFVGGAYGYTF. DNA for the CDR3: TGTGCCAGCAGTTACTTCGTTGGAGGGGCCTATGGCTACACCTTC.

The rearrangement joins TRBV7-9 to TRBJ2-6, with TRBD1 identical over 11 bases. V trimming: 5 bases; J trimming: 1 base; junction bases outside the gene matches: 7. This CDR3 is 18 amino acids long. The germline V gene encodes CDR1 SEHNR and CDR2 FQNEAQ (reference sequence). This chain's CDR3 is CASSLRTGGASGANVLTF. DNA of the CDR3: TGTGCCAGCAGCCTACGGACAGGGGGCGCGTCTGGGGCCAACGTCCTGACTTTC.

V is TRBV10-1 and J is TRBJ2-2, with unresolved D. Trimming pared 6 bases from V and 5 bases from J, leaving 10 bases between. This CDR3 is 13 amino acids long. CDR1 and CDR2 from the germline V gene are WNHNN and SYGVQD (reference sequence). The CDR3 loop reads CASSLTRTGELFF. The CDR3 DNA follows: TGCGCCAGCAGCCTAACCCGAACCGGGGAGCTGTTTTTT.

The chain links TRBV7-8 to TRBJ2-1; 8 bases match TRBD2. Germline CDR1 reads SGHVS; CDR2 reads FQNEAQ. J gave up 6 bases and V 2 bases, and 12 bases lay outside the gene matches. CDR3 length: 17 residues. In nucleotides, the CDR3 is TGTGCCAGCAGCTTATTATCCCGGGGGGGCCGGCCCAATGAGCAGTTCTTC. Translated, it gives CASSLLSRGGRPNEQFF.

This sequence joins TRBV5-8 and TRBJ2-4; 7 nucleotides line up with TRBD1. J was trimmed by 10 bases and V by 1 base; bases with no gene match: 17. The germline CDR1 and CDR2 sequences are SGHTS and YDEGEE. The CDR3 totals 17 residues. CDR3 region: CASSLLGLGTDSRIQYF. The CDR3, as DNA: TGTGCCAGCAGCTTGCTCGGCTTAGGGACAGACTCCAGGATTCAGTACTTC.

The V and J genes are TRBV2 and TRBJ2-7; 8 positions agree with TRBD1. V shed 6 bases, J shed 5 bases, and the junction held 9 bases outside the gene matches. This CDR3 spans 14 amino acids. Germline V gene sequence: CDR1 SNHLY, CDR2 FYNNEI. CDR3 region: CASSKDRVEDEQYF. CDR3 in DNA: TGTGCCAGCAGCAAGGACAGGGTAGAAGACGAGCAGTACTTC.

CDR3 nucleotide sequence: TGTGCCAGCAGCCAAGATTGGGTTGCGGATCCCAGCTCCTACGAGCAGTACTTC. Residues: CASSQDWVADPSSYEQYF. This chain joins TRBV14 and TRBJ2-7, with D uncertain. Germline V gene lookup returns CDR1 SGHDN and CDR2 FVKESK. The length of the CDR3 is 18 residues. The V gene lost 0 bases and the J gene lost 0 bases, with 18 bases spanning the gap.

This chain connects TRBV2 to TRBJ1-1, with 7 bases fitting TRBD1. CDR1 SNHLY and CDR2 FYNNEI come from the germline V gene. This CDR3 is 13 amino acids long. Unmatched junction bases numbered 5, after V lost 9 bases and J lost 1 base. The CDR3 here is CARNRGKNTEAFF. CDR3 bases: TGTGCCAGAAACAGGGGAAAGAACACTGAAGCTTTCTTT.

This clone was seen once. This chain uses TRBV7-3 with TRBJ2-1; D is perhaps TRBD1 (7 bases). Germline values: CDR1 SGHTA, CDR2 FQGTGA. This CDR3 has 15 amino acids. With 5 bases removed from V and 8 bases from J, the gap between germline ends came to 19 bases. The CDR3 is CASSIRGAMMDEQFF. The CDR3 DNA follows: TGTGCCAGCAGCATCAGGGGGGCTATGATGGATGAGCAGTTCTTC.

CDR3 loop: CASSLTGSYTEAFF. As DNA, the CDR3 is TGCGCCAGCAGCTTGACAGGGAGCTACACTGAAGCTTTCTTT. The rearrangement joins TRBV5-1 to TRBJ1-1; TRBD1 might be the D (6 bases). Per germline, CDR1 SGHRS and CDR2 YFSETQ. The CDR3 has 14 residues. Trimming took off 1 base at V and 3 bases at J, with 10 bases between the two ends.

CDR3 coding DNA: TGTGCCATCAGTAAAGACGGGAGCTCCTATAATTCACCCCTCCACTTT. Residues: CAISKDGSSYNSPLHF. The chain links TRBV10-3 to TRBJ1-6; no reliable D call. V was pared by 5 bases and J by 0 bases, with 11 bases between. From germline, CDR1 is ENHRY and CDR2 SYGVKD. The CDR3 extends over 16 amino acids.

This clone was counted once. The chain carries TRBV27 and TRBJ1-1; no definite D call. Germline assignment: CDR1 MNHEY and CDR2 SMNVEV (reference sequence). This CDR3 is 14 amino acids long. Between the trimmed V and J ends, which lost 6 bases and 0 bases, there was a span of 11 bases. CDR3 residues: CASSRGQMNTEAFF. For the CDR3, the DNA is TGTGCCAGCAGCCGGGGTCAGATGAACACTGAAGCTTTCTTT.

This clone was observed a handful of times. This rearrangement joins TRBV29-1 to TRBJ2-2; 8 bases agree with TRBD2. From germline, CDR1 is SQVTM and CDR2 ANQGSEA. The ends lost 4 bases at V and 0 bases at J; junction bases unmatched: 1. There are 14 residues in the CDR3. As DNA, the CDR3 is TGCAGCGTTGTGGGACTAGCGAACACCGGGGAGCTGTTTTTT. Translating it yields CSVVGLANTGELFF.

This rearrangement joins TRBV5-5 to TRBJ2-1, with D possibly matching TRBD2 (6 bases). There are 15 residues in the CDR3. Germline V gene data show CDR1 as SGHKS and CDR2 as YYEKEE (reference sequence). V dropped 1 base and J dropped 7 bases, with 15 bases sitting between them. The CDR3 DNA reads TGTGCCAGCAGCTTGACTAGGACTACCCCAAATGAGCAGTTCTTC. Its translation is CASSLTRTTPNEQFF. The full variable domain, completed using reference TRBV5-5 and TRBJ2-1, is DAGVTQSPTHLIKTRGQQVTLRCSPISGHKSVSWYQQVLGQGPQFIFQYYEKEERGRGNFPDRFSARQFPNYSSELNVNALLLGDSALYLCASSLTRTTPNEQFFGPGTRLTVL.

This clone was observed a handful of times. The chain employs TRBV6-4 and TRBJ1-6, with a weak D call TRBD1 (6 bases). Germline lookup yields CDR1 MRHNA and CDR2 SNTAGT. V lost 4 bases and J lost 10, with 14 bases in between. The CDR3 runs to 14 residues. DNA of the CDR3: TGTGCCAGCAGTGCTGCAGGGGAAAACTCACCCCTCCACTTT. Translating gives CASSAAGENSPLHF.

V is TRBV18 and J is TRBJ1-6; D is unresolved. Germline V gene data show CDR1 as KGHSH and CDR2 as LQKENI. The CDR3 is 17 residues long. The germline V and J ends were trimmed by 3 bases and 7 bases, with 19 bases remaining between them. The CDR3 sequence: CASSPPNSLSGNSPLHF. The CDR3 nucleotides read TGTGCCAGCTCACCTCCGAACAGTTTGTCGGGGAATTCACCCCTCCACTTT.

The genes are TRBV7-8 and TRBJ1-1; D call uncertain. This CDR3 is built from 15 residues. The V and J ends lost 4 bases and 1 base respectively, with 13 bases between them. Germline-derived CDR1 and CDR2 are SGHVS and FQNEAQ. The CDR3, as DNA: TGTGCCAGCAGCTCGACTCGGACTGGGAACACTGAAGCTTTCTTT. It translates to CASSSTRTGNTEAFF.

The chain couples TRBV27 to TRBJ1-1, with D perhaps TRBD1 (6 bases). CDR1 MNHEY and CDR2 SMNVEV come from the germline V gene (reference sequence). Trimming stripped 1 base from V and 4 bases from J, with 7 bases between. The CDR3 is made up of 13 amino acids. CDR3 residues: CASSLLGGTEAFF. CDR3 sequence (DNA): TGTGCCAGCAGTTTATTAGGGGGCACTGAAGCTTTCTTT.